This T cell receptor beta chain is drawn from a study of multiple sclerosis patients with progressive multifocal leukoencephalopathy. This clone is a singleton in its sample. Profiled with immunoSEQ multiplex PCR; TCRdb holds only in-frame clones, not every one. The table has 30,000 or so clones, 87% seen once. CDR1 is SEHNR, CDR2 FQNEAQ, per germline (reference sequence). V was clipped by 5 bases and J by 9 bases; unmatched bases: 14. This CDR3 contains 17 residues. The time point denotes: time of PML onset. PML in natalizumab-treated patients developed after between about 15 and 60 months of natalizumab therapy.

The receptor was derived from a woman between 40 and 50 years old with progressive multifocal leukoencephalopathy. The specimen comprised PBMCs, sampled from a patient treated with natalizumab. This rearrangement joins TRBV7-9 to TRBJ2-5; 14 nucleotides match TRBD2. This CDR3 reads CASSGGLAGGPAGPQYF. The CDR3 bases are TGTGCCAGCAGCGGAGGACTAGCGGGGGGCCCCGCAGGGCCCCAGTACTTC.